Listed below are T cell receptor beta chains from one sample, sequenced in a study of shared clonotypes between healthy human individuals. Repertoires were generated with immunoSEQ multiplex PCR, while TCRdb's copy carries only in-frame clones and drops some. Counted here are 1,500,000 or so clones, 95% to 97% occurring once; the ten biggest clones make up approximately 1.2%. What was sequenced was naive CD4+ T cells sorted from blood. The receptors were sampled from a man younger than 45 in good health. Each CDR3 is given with its conserved first and last residue. D genes are given only for firm matches. Clone sizes are given selectively: once, few, many, or a class where the clone is expanded.

NA | TRBJ2-7 | NA | TRBV7-2 | TGTGCCAGCAGCAGTGTAGGGTACGAGCAGTACTTC | CASSSVGYEQYF
NA | TRBJ1-4 | NA | TRBV9 | TGTGCCAGCAGCGTAGATCAGGGGCGGACTAATGAAAAACTGTTTTTT | CASSVDQGRTNEKLFF
NA | TRBJ2-1 | NA | TRBV2 | TGTGCCAGCAGTGAACAAGGACATCTTAATGAGCAGTTCTTC | CASSEQGHLNEQFF
TRBD2 | TRBJ2-5 | NA | TRBV7-2 | TGTGCCAGCAGCTTGACTAGCGGGACGGAAAAGACCCAGTACTTC | CASSLTSGTEKTQYF
TRBD1 | TRBJ1-5 | NA | TRBV28 | TGTGCCAGCAGTACAGGGGCTCAGCCCCAGCATTTT | CASSTGAQPQHF
NA | TRBJ2-5 | NA | TRBV10-3 | TGTGCCATCAGTGGTCGGGGAGAGACCCAGTACTTC | CAISGRGETQYF
TRBD1 | TRBJ1-5 | NA | TRBV25-1 | TGTGCCAGCAGTGACCGGGACAGCAATCGACCCCAGCATTTT | CASSDRDSNRPQHF
TRBD2 | TRBJ2-1 | NA | TRBV6-1 | TGTGCCAGCAGTGAACTCTGGGGGAGGGCCCAGGCTGAGCAGTTCTTC | CASSELWGRAQAEQFF
NA | TRBJ2-5 | once | TRBV4-3 | TGCGCCAGCAGCCAAGTAACAGCCTACCAAGAGACCCAGTACTTC | CASSQVTAYQETQYF
NA | TRBJ2-3 | NA | TRBV5-1 | TGCGCCAGCAGCTTCGACGTCGGATCTAGCACAGATACGCAGTATTTT | CASSFDVGSSTDTQYF
NA | TRBJ1-4 | NA | TRBV28 | TGTGCCAGCAGTTTCCTCGAAAAACTGTTTTTT | CASSFLEKLFF